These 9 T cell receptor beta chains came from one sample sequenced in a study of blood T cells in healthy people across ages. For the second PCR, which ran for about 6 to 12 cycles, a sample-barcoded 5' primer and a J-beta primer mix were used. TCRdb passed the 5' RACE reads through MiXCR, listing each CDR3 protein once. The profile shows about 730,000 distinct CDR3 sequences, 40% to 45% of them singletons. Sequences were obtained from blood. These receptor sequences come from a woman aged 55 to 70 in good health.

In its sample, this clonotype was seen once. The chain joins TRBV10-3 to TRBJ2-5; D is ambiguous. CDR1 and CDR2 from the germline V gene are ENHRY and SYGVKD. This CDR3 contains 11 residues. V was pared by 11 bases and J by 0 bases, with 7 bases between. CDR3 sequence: CAARNQETQYF. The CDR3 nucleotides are TGTGCCGCAAGAAACCAAGAGACCCAGTACTTC.

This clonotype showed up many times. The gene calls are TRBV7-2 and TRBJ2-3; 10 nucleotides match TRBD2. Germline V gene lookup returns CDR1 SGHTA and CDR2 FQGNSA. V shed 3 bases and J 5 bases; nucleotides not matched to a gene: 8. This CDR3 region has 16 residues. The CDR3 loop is CASSFAASGSVDTQYF. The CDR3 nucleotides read TGTGCCAGCAGCTTTGCGGCTAGCGGGAGTGTAGATACGCAGTATTTT.

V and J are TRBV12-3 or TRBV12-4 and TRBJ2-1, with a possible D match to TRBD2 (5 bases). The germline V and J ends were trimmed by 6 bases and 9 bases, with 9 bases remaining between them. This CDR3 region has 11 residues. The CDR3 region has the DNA TGTGCCAGCAGGTCTAGCCCTGAGCAGTTCTTC. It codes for CASRSSPEQFF.

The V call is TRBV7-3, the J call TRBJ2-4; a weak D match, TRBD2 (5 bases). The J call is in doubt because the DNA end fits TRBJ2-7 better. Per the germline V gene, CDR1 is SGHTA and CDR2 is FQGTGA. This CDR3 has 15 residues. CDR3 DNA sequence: TGTGCCAGCAGCTGGCAGGCTGGCGGGCCCTACGAGCAGTACTTC. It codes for CASSWQAGGPYEQYF.

As DNA, the CDR3 is TGTGCCAGCACCCTAGGGACTAGCGGGGGAAATGAGCAGTTCTTC. Residues: CASTLGTSGGNEQFF. The chain uses TRBV9 and TRBJ2-1; 14 bases fit TRBD2. V shed 6 bases and J 7 bases; nucleotides not matched to a gene: 6. The CDR3 covers 15 residues. Germline V CDR1 and CDR2: SGDLS, YYNGEE.

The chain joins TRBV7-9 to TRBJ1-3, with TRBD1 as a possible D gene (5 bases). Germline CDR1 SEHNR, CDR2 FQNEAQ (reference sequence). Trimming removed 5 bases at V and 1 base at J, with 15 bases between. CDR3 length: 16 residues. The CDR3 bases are TGTGCCAGCAGCCCCGCACTGGGGGGGTCTGGAAACACCATATATTTT. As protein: CASSPALGGSGNTIYF.

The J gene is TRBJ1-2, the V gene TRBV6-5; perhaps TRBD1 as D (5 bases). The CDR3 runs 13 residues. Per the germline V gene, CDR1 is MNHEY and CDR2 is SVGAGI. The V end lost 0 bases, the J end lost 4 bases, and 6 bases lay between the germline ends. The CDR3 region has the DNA TGTGCCAGCAGTTACTCGGGACGCTATGGCTACACCTTC. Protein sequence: CASSYSGRYGYTF.

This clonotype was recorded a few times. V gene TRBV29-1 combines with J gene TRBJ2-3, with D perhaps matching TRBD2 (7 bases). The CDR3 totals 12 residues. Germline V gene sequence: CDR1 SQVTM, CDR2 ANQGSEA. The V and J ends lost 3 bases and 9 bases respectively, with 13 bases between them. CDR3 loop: CSVEREGGTQYF. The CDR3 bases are TGCAGCGTTGAGAGGGAGGGGGGGACGCAGTATTTT.

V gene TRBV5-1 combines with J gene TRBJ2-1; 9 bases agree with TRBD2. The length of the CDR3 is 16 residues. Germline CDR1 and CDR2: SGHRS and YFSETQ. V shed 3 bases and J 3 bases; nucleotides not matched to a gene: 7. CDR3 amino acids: CASSSETSGNYNEQFF. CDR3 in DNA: TGCGCCAGCAGCTCCGAGACTAGCGGAAACTACAATGAGCAGTTCTTC.